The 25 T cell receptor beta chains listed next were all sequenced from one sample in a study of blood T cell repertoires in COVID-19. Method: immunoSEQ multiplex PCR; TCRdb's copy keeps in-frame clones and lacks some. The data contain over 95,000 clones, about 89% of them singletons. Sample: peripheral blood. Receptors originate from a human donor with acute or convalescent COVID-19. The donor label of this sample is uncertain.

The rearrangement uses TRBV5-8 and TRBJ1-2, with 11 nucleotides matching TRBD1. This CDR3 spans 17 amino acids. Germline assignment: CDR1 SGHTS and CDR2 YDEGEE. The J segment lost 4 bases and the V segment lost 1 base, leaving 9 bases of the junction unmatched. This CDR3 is CASSLLPGTGGLYGYTF. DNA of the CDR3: TGTGCCAGCAGCTTGTTGCCCGGGACAGGGGGTCTCTATGGCTACACCTTC.

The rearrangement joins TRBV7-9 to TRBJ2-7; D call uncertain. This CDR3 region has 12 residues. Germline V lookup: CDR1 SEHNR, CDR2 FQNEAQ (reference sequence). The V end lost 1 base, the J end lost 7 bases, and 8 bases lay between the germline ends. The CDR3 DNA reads TGTGCCAGCAGCTTAGGTGTGGCAGAGCAGTACTTC. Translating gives CASSLGVAEQYF.

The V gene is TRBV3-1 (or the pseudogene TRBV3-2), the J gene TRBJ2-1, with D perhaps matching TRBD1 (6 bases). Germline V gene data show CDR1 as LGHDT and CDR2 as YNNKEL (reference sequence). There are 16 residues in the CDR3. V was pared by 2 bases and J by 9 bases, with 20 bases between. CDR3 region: CASSQPLSTTGFEQFF. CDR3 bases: TGTGCCAGCAGCCAACCTTTATCCACTACAGGGTTTGAGCAGTTCTTC.

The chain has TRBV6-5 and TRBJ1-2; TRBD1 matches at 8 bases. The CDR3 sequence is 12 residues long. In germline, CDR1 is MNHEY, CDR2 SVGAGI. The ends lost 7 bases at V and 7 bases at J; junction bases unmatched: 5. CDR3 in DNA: TGTGCCAGCACTGGACAGGGAGTTGGCTACACCTTC. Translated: CASTGQGVGYTF.

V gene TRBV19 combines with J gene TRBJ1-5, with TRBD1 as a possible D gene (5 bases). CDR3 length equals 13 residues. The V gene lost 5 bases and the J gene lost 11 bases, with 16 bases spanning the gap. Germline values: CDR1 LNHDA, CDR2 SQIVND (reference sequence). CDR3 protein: CASSAEEIRAQHF. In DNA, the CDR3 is TGTGCCAGTAGTGCAGAAGAAATCAGGGCCCAGCATTTT.

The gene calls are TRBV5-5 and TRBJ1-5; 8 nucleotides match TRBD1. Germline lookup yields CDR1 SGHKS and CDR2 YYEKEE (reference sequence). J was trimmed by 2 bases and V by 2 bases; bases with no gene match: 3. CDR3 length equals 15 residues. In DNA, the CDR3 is TGTGCCAGCAGCTTTTTGACAGGGGGCAATCAGCCCCAGCATTTT. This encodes CASSFLTGGNQPQHF.

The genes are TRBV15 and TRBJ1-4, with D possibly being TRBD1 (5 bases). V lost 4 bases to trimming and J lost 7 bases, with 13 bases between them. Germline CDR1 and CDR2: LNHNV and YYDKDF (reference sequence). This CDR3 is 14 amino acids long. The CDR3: CATSIHQGSEKLFF. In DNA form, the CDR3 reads TGTGCCACCAGCATCCACCAGGGTTCTGAAAAACTGTTTTTT. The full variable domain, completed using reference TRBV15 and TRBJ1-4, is DAMVIQNPRYQVTQFGKPVTLSCSQTLNHNVMYWYQQKSSQAPKLLFHYYDKDFNNEADTPDNFQSRRPNTSFCFLDIRSPGLGDTAMYLCATSIHQGSEKLFFGSGTQLSVL.

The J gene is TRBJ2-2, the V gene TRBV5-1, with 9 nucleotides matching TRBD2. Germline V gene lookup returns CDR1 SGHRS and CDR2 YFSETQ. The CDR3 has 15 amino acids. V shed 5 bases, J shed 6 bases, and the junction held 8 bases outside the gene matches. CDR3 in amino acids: CASRREVAGAGELFF. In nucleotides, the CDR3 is TGCGCCAGCAGGAGGGAAGTAGCGGGGGCCGGGGAGCTGTTTTTT.

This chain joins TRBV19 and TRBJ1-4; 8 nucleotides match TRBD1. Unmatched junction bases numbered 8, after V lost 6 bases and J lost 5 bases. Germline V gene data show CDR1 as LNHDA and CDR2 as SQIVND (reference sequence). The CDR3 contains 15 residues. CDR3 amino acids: CASSMTGTGNEKLFF. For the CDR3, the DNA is TGTGCCAGTAGCATGACCGGGACAGGCAATGAAAAACTGTTTTTT. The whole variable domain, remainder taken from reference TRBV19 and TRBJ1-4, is DGGITQSPKYLFRKEGQNVTLSCEQNLNHDAMYWYRQDPGQGLRLIYYSQIVNDFQKGDIAEGYSVSREKKESFPLTVTSAQKNPTAFYLCASSMTGTGNEKLFFGSGTQLSVL.

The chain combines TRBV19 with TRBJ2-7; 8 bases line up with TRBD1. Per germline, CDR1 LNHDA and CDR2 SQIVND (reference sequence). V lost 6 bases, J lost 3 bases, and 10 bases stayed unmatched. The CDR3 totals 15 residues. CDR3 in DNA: TGTGCCAGTAGGGCCGGACAGGGAATATTCTACGAGCAGTACTTC. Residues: CASRAGQGIFYEQYF.

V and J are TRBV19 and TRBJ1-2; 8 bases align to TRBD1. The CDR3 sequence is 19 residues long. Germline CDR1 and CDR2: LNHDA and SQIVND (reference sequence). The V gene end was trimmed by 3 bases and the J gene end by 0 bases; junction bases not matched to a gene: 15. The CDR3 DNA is TGTGCCAGTAGTATCCCCCTTCCTCGGACAGGGCGAACTAACTATGGCTACACCTTC. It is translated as CASSIPLPRTGRTNYGYTF.

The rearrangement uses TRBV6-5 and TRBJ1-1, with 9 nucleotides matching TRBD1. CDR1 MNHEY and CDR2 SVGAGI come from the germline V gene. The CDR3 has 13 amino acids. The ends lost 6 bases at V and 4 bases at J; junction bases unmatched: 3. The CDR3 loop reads CASRSTGGTEAFF. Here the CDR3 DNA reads TGTGCCAGCAGGTCGACAGGGGGCACTGAAGCTTTCTTT.

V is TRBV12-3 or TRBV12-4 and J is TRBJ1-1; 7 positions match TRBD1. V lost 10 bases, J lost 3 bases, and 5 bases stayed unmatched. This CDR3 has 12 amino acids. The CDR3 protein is CATTQGYTEAFF. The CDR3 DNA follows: TGTGCCACAACACAGGGGTACACTGAAGCTTTCTTT.

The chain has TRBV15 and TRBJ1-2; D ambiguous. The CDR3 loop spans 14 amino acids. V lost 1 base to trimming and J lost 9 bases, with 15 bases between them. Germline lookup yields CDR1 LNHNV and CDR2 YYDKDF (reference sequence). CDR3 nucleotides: TGTGCCACCAGCAGAGGGGCCAGCCCATACCGCTACACCTTC. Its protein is CATSRGASPYRYTF.

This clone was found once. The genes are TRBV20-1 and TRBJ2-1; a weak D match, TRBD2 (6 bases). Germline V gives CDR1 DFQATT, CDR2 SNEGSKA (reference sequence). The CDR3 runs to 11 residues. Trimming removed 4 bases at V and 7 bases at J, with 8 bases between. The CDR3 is CSATGVNEQFF. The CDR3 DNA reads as TGCAGTGCTACGGGGGTAAATGAGCAGTTCTTC.

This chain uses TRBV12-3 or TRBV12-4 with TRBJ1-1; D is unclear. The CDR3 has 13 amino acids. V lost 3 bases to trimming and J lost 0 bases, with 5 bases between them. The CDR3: CASSFAMNTEAFF. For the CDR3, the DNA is TGTGCCAGCAGTTTTGCTATGAACACTGAAGCTTTCTTT.

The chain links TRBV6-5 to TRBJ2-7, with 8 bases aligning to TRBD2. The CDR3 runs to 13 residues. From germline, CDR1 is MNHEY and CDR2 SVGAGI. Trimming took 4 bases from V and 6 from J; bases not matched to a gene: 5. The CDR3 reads CASSSGTSAEQYF. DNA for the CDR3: TGTGCCAGCAGTTCCGGGACTAGTGCCGAGCAGTACTTC.

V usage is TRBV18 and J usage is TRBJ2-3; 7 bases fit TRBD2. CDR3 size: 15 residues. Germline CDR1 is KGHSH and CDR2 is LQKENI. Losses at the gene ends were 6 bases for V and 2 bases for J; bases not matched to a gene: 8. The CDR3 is CASSPDLAATDTQYF. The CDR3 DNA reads TGTGCCAGCTCGCCTGATCTAGCGGCCACAGATACGCAGTATTTT.

CDR3 loop: CASSYQVQSNEQFF. CDR3 in DNA: TGTGCCAGCAGTTACCAGGTACAGAGCAATGAGCAGTTCTTC. The chain recombines TRBV27 with TRBJ2-1; D call uncertain. The CDR3 contains 14 residues. The V and J ends lost 4 bases and 6 bases respectively, with 13 bases between them. Germline V lookup: CDR1 MNHEY, CDR2 SMNVEV (reference sequence).

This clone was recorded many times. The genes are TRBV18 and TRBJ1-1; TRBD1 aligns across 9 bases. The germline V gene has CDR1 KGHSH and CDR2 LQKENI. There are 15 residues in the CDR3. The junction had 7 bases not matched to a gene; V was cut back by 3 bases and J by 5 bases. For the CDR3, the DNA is TGTGCCAGCTCACCGAGGGGGACAGGGAGGACTGAAGCTTTCTTT. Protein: CASSPRGTGRTEAFF.

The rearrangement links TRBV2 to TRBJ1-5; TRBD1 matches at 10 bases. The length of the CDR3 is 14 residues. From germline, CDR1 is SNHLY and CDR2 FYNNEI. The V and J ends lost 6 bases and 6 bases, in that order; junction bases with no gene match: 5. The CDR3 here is CASRWTGGSQPQHF. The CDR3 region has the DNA TGTGCCAGCAGGTGGACAGGGGGGAGTCAGCCCCAGCATTTT. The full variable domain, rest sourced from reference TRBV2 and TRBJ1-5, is EPEVTQTPSHQVTQMGQEVILRCVPISNHLYFYWYRQILGQKVEFLVSFYNNEISEKSEIFDDQFSVERPDGSNFTLKIRSTKLEDSAMYFCASRWTGGSQPQHFGDGTRLSIL.

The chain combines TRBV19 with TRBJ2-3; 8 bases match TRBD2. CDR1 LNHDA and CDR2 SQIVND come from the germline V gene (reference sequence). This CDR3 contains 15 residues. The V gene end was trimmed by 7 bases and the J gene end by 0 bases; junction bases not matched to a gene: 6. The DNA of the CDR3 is TGTGCCAGTATGACGTTAGCGGGGAGCACAGATACGCAGTATTTT. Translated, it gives CASMTLAGSTDTQYF. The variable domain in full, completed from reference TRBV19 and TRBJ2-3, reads DGGITQSPKYLFRKEGQNVTLSCEQNLNHDAMYWYRQDPGQGLRLIYYSQIVNDFQKGDIAEGYSVSREKKESFPLTVTSAQKNPTAFYLCASMTLAGSTDTQYFGPGTRLTVL.

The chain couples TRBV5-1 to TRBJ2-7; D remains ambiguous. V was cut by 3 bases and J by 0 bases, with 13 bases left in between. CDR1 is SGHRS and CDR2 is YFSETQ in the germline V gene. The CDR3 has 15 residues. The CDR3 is CASSSTPTISYEQYF. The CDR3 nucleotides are TGCGCCAGCAGCTCGACACCGACGATCTCCTACGAGCAGTACTTC.

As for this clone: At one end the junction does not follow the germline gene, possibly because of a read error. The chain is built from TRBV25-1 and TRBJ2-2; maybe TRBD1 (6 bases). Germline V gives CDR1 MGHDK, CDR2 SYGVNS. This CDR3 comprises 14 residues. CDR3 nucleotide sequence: TGTGCCAGCAGTGAACAGGGGAACGCCGGGGAGCTGTTTTTT. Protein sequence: CASSEQGNAGELFF. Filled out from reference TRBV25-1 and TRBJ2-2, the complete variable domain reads EADIYQTPRYLVIGTGKKITLECSQTMGHDKMYWYQQDPGMELHLIHYSYGVNSTEKGDLSSESTVSRIRTEHFPLTLESARPSHTSQYLCASSEQGNAGELFFGEGSRLTVL.

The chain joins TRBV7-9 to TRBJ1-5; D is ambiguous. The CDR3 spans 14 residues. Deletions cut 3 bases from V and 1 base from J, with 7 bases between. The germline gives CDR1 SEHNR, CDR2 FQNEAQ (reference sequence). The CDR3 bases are TGTGCCAGCAGCTTGTCTACGAGCAATCAGCCCCAGCATTTT. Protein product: CASSLSTSNQPQHF.